Following are 25 T cell receptor beta chains from one sample sequenced in a study of tumor-infiltrating lymphocytes in glioblastoma multiforme. Multiple V-beta primers and a C-beta primer amplified TCRB from RNA. TCRdb itself ran the multiplex PCR reads through MiXCR, one entry per CDR3 protein. The table has more than 13,000 distinct CDR3 sequences, over 55% seen once; the top ten hold just under 50%. The source material was brain tumor tissue. These TCRs come from a male donor with glioblastoma.

As for this clonotype: The junction and the germline gene differ at one end; a read error may be behind it. The V gene is TRBV11-1, the J gene TRBJ2-7; unclear D gene. This CDR3 spans 12 amino acids. The germline gives CDR1 SGHAT, CDR2 FQDESV (reference sequence). The CDR3: CAGRLESYEQYF. CDR3 DNA sequence: TGCGCCGGCAGATTAGAGTCCTACGAGCAGTACTTC.

V usage is TRBV6-2 or TRBV6-3 and J usage is TRBJ2-1; possible D gene TRBD2, 5 bases. This CDR3 comprises 13 residues. V was clipped by 6 bases and J by 6 bases, with 12 bases between them. Germline lookup yields CDR1 MNHEY and CDR2 SVGEGT. In nucleotides, the CDR3 is TGTGCCAGCAGGCCCGGGGAAGTCAATGAGCAGTTCTTC. It is translated as CASRPGEVNEQFF.

The chain combines TRBV19 with TRBJ2-1; 7 bases align to TRBD2. Germline V gene data show CDR1 as LNHDA and CDR2 as SQIVND (reference sequence). This CDR3 region has 15 residues. The junction had 4 bases not matched to a gene; V was cut back by 3 bases and J by 2 bases. The CDR3 DNA reads TGTGCCAGTAGTATTCTAGCGGACCCCTACAATGAGCAGTTCTTC. This encodes CASSILADPYNEQFF.

The genes are TRBV4-1 and TRBJ2-3, with TRBD1 matching 9 bases. The CDR3 is 17 residues long. Germline assignment: CDR1 MGHRA and CDR2 YSYEKL. Trimming at V came to 8 bases and at J to 3 bases, leaving 15 bases not matched to a gene. CDR3: CASCGQGTIRGTDTQYF. The CDR3 DNA sequence: TGCGCCAGCTGCGGACAGGGGACGATACGGGGGACAGATACGCAGTATTTT.

A note on this clonotype: A much larger clone lies one base from this, so it may be a read error. The V call is TRBV20-1, the J call TRBJ2-7; a possible D gene is TRBD1 (5 bases). V was shortened by 8 bases and J by 4 bases, with 21 bases between the two germline ends. Looked up from germline, CDR1 is DFQATT and CDR2 is SNEGSKA (reference sequence). The CDR3 runs 14 residues. CDR3 DNA: TGCAGTTCCCAAGGGTGGCAGGGCCAGTACGAGCAGTACTTC. The encoded protein is CSSQGWQGQYEQYF.

In regard to this clonotype: The conserved phenylalanine or tryptophan is not found at the CDR3 terminus, so this likely reflects a read error. This chain connects TRBV11-2 to TRBJ2-2; D may be TRBD1 (6 bases). In germline, CDR1 is SGHAT, CDR2 FQNNGV. The CDR3 spans 15 residues. The CDR3 loop is CASGLVQGHTGELFL. The CDR3 DNA follows: TGTGCCAGCGGCTTAGTTCAGGGGCACACCGGGGAGCTGTTTTTA.

This clonotype was recorded a few times. The V and J genes are TRBV7-9 and TRBJ2-3; no firm D call. V shed 5 bases and J shed 0 bases, with 15 bases lying between them. The CDR3 contains 16 residues. Germline V lookup: CDR1 SEHNR, CDR2 FQNEAQ (reference sequence). The CDR3 is CASSLGPQPSTDTQYF. The CDR3 DNA reads TGTGCCAGCAGCCTAGGGCCCCAACCTAGCACAGATACGCAGTATTTT.

The chain carries TRBV29-1 and TRBJ1-5; D may be TRBD1 (5 bases). V was clipped by 7 bases and J by 6 bases, with 22 bases between them. This CDR3 is 15 amino acids long. CDR1 is SQVTM and CDR2 is ANQGSEA in the germline V gene. The CDR3 is CSAYPRDPTSQPQHF. CDR3 nucleotide sequence: TGCAGCGCCTACCCAAGGGACCCCACCAGTCAGCCCCAGCATTTT.

Of note for this clonotype: Germline is not matched at one junction end, which may reflect a read error. This chain joins TRBV28 and TRBJ1-2; no firm D call. The germline V gene encodes CDR1 MDHEN and CDR2 SYDVKM. The CDR3 consists of 15 residues. The CDR3 here is CASSSIGPRFYGYTF. Here the CDR3 DNA reads TGTGCCAGCAGTTCCATCGGGCCCCGATTCTATGGCTACACATTC.

This clonotype appeared once. The V gene is TRBV10-2, the J gene TRBJ1-2; 7 bases line up with TRBD1. The germline CDR1 and CDR2 sequences are WSHSY and SAAADI. With V trimmed by 7 bases and J by 7 bases, 9 bases remained unmatched. The CDR3 length is 13 residues. CDR3 residues: CASNPTGLSGYTF. CDR3 coding DNA: TGCGCCAGCAACCCGACAGGGTTAAGTGGCTACACCTTC.

This clonotype was recorded many times. This chain links TRBV27 with TRBJ2-7; TRBD2 is a possible D gene (6 bases). The V end lost 5 bases, the J end lost 3 bases, and 14 bases lay between the germline ends. The germline gives CDR1 MNHEY, CDR2 SMNVEV (reference sequence). CDR3 length: 14 amino acids. The CDR3 loop is CASSPGVSGYEQYF. CDR3 nucleotide sequence: TGTGCCAGCAGTCCCGGGGTTAGCGGCTACGAGCAGTACTTC.

In the case of this clonotype: Germline is not matched at one junction end, which may reflect a read error. V and J are TRBV11-1 and TRBJ2-7; TRBD1 agrees at 7 bases. This CDR3 contains 12 residues. The germline gives CDR1 SGHAT, CDR2 FQDESV (reference sequence). The CDR3 DNA follows: TGTGCCCGCAGCGCAAGGGGGCGCGAGCAGTACTTC. It codes for CARSARGREQYF.

As to this clonotype: As the CDR3 is not closed by the conserved phenylalanine or tryptophan, this likely results from a read error. The V gene is TRBV20-1, the J gene TRBJ2-7, with D tentatively TRBD2 (6 bases). The CDR3 sequence is 13 residues long. V was pared by 3 bases and J by 6 bases, with 15 bases between. Germline values: CDR1 DFQATT, CDR2 SNEGSKA (reference sequence). The CDR3: CSAREGQGFEQYS. The CDR3 coding sequence is TGCAGTGCTAGGGAGGGTCAGGGATTCGAGCAGTACTCC.

As DNA, the CDR3 is TGCAGTGCTAGAGACCCGGACAGGGGGATTCGGAAAGCCAAAAATATTTATTACTTC. Protein product: CSARDPDRGIRKAKNIYYF. The J gene is TRBJ2-4, the V gene TRBV20-1, with TRBD1 identical over 10 bases. The J segment lost 16 bases and the V segment lost 0 bases, leaving 27 bases of the junction unmatched. CDR1 and CDR2 (germline): DFQATT, SNEGSKA (reference sequence). There are 19 residues in the CDR3.

This chain connects TRBV30 to TRBJ1-2, with a tentative D call TRBD1 (5 bases). In germline, CDR1 is GTSNPN, CDR2 SVGIG (reference sequence). V gave up 2 bases and J gave up 7 bases, with 14 bases separating them. CDR3 length equals 13 residues. As DNA, the CDR3 is TGTGCCTGGAGTAGGCAGGGACTGATTGGCTACACCTTC. Amino acid sequence: CAWSRQGLIGYTF.

A remark on this clonotype: Without the conserved terminal phenylalanine or tryptophan, this CDR3 likely stems from a read error. J is TRBJ2-4 and V is TRBV20-1; 9 nucleotides match TRBD1. The germline V gene has CDR1 DFQATT and CDR2 SNEGSKA (reference sequence). The length of the CDR3 is 19 residues. CDR3 in DNA: TGCAGTGCTAGAGACCTGGACAGGGGAATTCGGAAAGCCGAAAACATTCAGTACTCC. Protein product: CSARDLDRGIRKAENIQYS.

The CDR3 loop is CASSGGQANTEAFF. Here the CDR3 DNA reads TGTGCCAGCAGTGGGGGACAGGCCAACACTGAAGCTTTCTTT. The V and J genes are TRBV6-1 and TRBJ1-1; 8 bases are shared with TRBD1. Losses at the gene ends were 4 bases for V and 2 bases for J; bases not matched to a gene: 3. The germline V gene encodes CDR1 MNHNS and CDR2 SASEGT. The CDR3 loop spans 14 amino acids.

This clonotype is a singleton in its sample. The chain uses TRBV6-2 or TRBV6-3 and TRBJ2-1, with D possibly matching TRBD2 (6 bases). Between the trimmed V and J ends, which lost 4 bases and 9 bases, there was a span of 19 bases. The CDR3 is 15 residues long. Germline CDR1 is MNHEY and CDR2 is SVGEGT. Here the CDR3 DNA reads TGTGCCAGCAGTTCCCGGGGAGCGGGTTTAGTTGAGCAGTTCTTC. This sequence encodes CASSSRGAGLVEQFF.

This rearrangement joins TRBV30 to TRBJ2-6, with no clear D. Trimming left V 4 bases short and J 9 bases short, with 19 bases between. The CDR3 has 15 amino acids. Germline CDR1 reads GTSNPN; CDR2 reads SVGIG (reference sequence). For the CDR3, the DNA is TGTGCCTGGATTGTAACAACAGATGGAGTCAACGTCCTGACTTTC. This translates into CAWIVTTDGVNVLTF.

This clonotype was seen only once. The chain carries TRBV29-1 and TRBJ2-6; D is unresolved. The germline V and J ends were trimmed by 1 base and 0 bases, with 10 bases remaining between them. The CDR3 spans 16 residues. CDR1 and CDR2 (germline): SQVTM, ANQGSEA. The CDR3 sequence: CSVEVGNPSGANVLTF. In nucleotides, the CDR3 is TGCAGCGTTGAAGTTGGCAATCCCTCTGGGGCCAACGTCCTGACTTTC.

Details on this clonotype: Because it lacks the conserved phenylalanine or tryptophan at the end, this CDR3 is likely a read error. It is unclear where the CDR3 begins or ends on the DNA, so no DNA is shown, and the CDR3 is as TCRdb lists it. The chain recombines TRBV29-1 with TRBJ1-6; the tabulated D call, TRBD1, remains unverified against the DNA. Germline loops: CDR1 SQVTM, CDR2 ANQGSEA. The CDR3 totals 13 residues, both ends included. This CDR3 is CSVARDSESPLHS.

To note about this clonotype: This may be a read error, as it is one base from a much larger clone. The rearrangement joins TRBV5-1 to TRBJ1-5, with D possibly matching TRBD1 (5 bases). From germline, CDR1 is SGHRS and CDR2 YFSETQ. This CDR3 contains 13 residues. CDR3: CASSSRGNRPQHF. In DNA, the CDR3 is TGCGCCAGCAGCTCGAGGGGAAATCGGCCCCAGCATTTT.

The V call is TRBV7-9, the J call TRBJ2-7; D call uncertain. Trimming pared 3 bases from V and 2 bases from J, leaving 5 bases between. The CDR3 totals 12 residues. Germline V CDR1 and CDR2: SEHNR, FQNEAQ (reference sequence). CDR3 residues: CASSLGTYEQYF. CDR3 nucleotide sequence: TGTGCCAGCAGCTTGGGTACCTACGAGCAGTACTTC.

A word on this clonotype: Relative to the germline gene, one junction end is altered; a read error may explain this. V gene TRBV11-1 combines with J gene TRBJ2-3; the match to TRBD2 covers 12 bases. Germline V CDR1 and CDR2: SGHAT, FQDESV (reference sequence). The CDR3 runs 16 residues. This chain's CDR3 is CASSLGLAGSIDTQYF. In DNA form, the CDR3 reads TGTGCTAGCAGCTTAGGACTAGCGGGGAGCATAGATACACAGTATTTT.

Details on this clonotype: Compared with germline, one end of the junction differs, possibly owing to a read error. J is TRBJ2-4 and V is TRBV11-1; no clear D gene. The germline V gene has CDR1 SGHAT and CDR2 FQDESV (reference sequence). The CDR3 has 13 residues. This chain's CDR3 is CVSSPLKAGIQYF. The CDR3 DNA sequence: TGCGTCAGCAGCCCCCTCAAGGCCGGCATTCAGTACTTC.